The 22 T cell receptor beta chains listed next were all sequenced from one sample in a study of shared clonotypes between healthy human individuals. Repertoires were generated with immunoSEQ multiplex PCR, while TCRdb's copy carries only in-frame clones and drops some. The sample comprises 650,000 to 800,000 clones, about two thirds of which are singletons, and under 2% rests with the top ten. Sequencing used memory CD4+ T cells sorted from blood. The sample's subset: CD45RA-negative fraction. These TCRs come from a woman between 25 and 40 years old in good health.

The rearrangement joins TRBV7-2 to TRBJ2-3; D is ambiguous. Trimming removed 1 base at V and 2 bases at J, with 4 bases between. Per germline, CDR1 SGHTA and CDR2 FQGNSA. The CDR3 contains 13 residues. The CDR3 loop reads CASSLEYTDTQYF. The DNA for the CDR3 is TGTGCCAGCAGCTTAGAGTACACAGATACGCAGTATTTT.

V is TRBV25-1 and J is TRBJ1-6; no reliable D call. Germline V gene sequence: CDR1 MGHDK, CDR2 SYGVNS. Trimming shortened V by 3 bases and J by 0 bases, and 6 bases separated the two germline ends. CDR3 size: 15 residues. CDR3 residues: CASSDPSSYNSPLHF. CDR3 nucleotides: TGTGCCAGCAGTGACCCGAGCTCCTATAATTCACCCCTCCACTTT.

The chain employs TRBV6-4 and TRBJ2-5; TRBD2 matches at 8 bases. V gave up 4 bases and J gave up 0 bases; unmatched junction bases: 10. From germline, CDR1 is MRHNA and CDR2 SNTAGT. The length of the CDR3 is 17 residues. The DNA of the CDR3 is TGTGCCAGCAGTGGTTGCGGGAGGCCTCCGTACCAAGAGACCCAGTACTTC. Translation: CASSGCGRPPYQETQYF.

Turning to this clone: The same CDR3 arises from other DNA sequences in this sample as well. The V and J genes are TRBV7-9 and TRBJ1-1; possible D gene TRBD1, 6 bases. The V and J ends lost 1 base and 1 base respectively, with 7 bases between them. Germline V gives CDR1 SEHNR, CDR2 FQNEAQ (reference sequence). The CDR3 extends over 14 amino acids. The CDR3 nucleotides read TGTGCCAGCAGCTTAGGACAGGCGAACACTGAAGCTTTCTTT. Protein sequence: CASSLGQANTEAFF.

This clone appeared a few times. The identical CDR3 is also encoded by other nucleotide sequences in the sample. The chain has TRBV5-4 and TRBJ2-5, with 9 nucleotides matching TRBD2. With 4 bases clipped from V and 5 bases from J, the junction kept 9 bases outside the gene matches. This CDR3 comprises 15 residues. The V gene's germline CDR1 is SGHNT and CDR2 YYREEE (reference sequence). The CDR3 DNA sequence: TGTGCCAGCAGCCTGGCGGGAGGGCCGGGGGAGACCCAGTACTTC. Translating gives CASSLAGGPGETQYF.

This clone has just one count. Here the CDR3 DNA reads TGCGCCAGCAGTGAGCGTCAGGGACCAAGAGACTACGAGCAGTACTTC. The encoded protein is CASSERQGPRDYEQYF. The J gene is TRBJ2-7, the V gene TRBV10-1; D tentatively reads TRBD1 or TRBD2 (5 bases each). Germline CDR1 reads WNHNN; CDR2 reads SYGVQD (reference sequence). V was pared by 2 bases and J by 3 bases, with 17 bases between. CDR3 length: 16 amino acids.

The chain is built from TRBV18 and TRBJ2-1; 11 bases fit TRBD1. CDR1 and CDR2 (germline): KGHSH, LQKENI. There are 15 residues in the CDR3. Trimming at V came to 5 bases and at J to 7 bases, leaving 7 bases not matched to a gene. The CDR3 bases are TGTGCCAGCTCAACCGGGACAGGGGGTGTTAATGAGCAGTTCTTC. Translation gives CASSTGTGGVNEQFF.

The CDR3 DNA reads as TGCGCCAGCGGAGCGGGAGTCACAGATACGCAGTATTTT. It yields the protein CASGAGVTDTQYF. The chain carries TRBV10-1 and TRBJ2-3, with 8 bases identical to TRBD2. Trimming took 8 bases from V and 2 from J; bases not matched to a gene: 3. From germline, CDR1 is WNHNN and CDR2 SYGVQD (reference sequence). The CDR3 runs to 13 residues.

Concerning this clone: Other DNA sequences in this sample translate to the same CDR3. CDR3 sequence: CASSEIGTSNQPQHF. The CDR3 bases are TGTGCCAGCAGTGAAATAGGCACGAGCAATCAGCCCCAGCATTTT. The chain joins TRBV2 to TRBJ1-5; D is uncertain. V lost 2 bases to trimming and J lost 1 base, with 9 bases between them. The germline V gene encodes CDR1 SNHLY and CDR2 FYNNEI. This CDR3 spans 15 amino acids.

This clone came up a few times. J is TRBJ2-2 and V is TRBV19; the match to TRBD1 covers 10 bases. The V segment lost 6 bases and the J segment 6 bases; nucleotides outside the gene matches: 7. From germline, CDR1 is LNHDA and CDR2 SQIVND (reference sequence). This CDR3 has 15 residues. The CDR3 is CASRAGTGDSGELFF. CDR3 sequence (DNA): TGTGCCAGTAGAGCCGGGACAGGGGACTCCGGGGAGCTGTTTTTT.

The CDR3 reads CASSNTGSETQYF. CDR3 nucleotides: TGTGCCAGCAGCAATACAGGGTCGGAGACCCAGTACTTC. The V gene is TRBV11-2, the J gene TRBJ2-5, with a possible D match to TRBD1 (6 bases). The length of the CDR3 is 13 residues. Germline-derived CDR1 and CDR2 are SGHAT and FQNNGV. V was pared by 5 bases and J by 5 bases, with 12 bases between.

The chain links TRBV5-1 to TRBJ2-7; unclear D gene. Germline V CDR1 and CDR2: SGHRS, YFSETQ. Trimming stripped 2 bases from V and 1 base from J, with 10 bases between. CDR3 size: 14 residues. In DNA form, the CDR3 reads TGCGCCAGCAGCTTTTCGCAAACTTCCTACGAGCAGTACTTC. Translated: CASSFSQTSYEQYF.

CDR3 sequence (DNA): TGCAGCGTCACCCCAATGGCGGATGATACGCAGTATTTT. It yields the protein CSVTPMADDTQYF. The chain has TRBV29-1 and TRBJ2-3; D gene ambiguous. This CDR3 is 13 amino acids long. Germline V CDR1 and CDR2: SQVTM, ANQGSEA. V was pared by 6 bases and J by 6 bases, with 16 bases between.

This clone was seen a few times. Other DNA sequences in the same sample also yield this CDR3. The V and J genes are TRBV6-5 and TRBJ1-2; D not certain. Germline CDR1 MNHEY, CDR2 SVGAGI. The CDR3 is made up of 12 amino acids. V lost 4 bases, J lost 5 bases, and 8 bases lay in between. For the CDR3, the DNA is TGTGCCAGCAGTTCTTCCGGATATGGCTACACCTTC. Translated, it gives CASSSSGYGYTF.

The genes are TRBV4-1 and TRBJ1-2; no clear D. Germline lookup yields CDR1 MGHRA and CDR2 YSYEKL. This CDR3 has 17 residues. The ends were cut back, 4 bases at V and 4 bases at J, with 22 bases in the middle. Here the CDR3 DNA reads TGCGCCAGCAGCCTAGATTTAGGTATTAGGCGAAGCTATGGCTACACCTTC. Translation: CASSLDLGIRRSYGYTF.

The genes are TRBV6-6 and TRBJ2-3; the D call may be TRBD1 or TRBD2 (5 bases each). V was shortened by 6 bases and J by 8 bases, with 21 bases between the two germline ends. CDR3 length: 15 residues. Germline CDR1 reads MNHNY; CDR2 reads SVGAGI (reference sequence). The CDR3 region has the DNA TGTGCCAGCAGGGGTGCCGAAAAAACAGGAGGTACGCAGTATTTT. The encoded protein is CASRGAEKTGGTQYF.

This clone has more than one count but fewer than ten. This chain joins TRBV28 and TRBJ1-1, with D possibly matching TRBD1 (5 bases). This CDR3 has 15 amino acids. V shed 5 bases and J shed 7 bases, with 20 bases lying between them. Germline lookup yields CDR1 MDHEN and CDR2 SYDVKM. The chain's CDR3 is CASSQGTSNVYEAFF. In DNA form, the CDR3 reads TGTGCCAGCAGTCAAGGGACCTCAAACGTTTATGAAGCTTTCTTT.

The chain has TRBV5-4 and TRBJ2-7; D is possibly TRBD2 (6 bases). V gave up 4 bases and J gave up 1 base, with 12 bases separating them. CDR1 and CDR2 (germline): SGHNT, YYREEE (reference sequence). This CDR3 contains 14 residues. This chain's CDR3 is CASSRGRGSYEQYF. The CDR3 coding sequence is TGTGCCAGCAGCCGGGGCCGGGGGTCCTACGAGCAGTACTTC.

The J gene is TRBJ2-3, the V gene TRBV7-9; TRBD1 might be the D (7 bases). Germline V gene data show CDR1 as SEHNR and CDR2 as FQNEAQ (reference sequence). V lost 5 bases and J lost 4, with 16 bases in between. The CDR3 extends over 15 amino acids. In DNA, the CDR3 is TGTGCCAGCAGCCAGGGGGGAAGGAGGGCAGATACGCAGTATTTT. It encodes CASSQGGRRADTQYF.

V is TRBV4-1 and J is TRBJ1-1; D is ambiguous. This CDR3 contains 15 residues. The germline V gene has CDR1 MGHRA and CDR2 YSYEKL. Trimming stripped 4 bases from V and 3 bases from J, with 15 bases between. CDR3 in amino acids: CASSPSSGGHTEAFF. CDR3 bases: TGCGCCAGCAGCCCGAGCTCGGGCGGCCACACTGAAGCTTTCTTT.

The CDR3 DNA follows: TGTGCCAGTAAGACAGAGAACAATGAGCAGTTCTTC. Its translation: CASKTENNEQFF. The rearrangement uses TRBV19 and TRBJ2-1; a possible D gene is TRBD1 (5 bases). The germline V gene encodes CDR1 LNHDA and CDR2 SQIVND (reference sequence). V shed 7 bases and J shed 5 bases, with 9 bases lying between them. The CDR3 is made up of 12 amino acids.

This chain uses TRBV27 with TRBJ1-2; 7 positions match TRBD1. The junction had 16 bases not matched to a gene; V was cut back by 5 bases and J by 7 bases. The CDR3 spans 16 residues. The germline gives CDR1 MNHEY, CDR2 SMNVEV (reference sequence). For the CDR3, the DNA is TGTGCCAGCAGTCCGATGGCCGGACAGGTGGGCGCTGGCTACACCTTC. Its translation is CASSPMAGQVGAGYTF.